This entry describes one T cell receptor beta chain. Produced via immunoSEQ multiplex PCR; TCRdb's table is partial and in-frame only. The sample holds roughly 170,000 clones, around 80% seen once. These data belong to a study of blood T cell repertoires in COVID-19. This CDR3 has 15 amino acids. Germline CDR1 SGHDT, CDR2 YYEEEE. Deletions cut 4 bases from V and 2 bases from J, with 15 bases between. This sequence was found in a man in his fifties who had recovered from COVID-19. This chain links TRBV5-6 with TRBJ1-1; D is possibly TRBD1 (6 bases). The sequenced sample consisted of PBMCs or T cells enriched from blood (not recorded which). The CDR3 coding sequence is TGTGCCAGCAGCGTCGAGGGACACCTCAACACTGAAGCTTTCTTT. Residues: CASSVEGHLNTEAFF.